These T cell receptor beta chains were read from a single sample in a study of CD4 T cells in relation to SARS-CoV-2 and coronaviruses. Profiled with immunoSEQ multiplex PCR; TCRdb holds only in-frame clones, not every one. Among 55,000 to 75,000 clones, around 86% were seen once, and the ten largest hold around 1.5%. The sample consisted of memory CD4+ T cells from PBMCs. These receptors were obtained from a human donor in good health. The CDR3 runs from the conserved cysteine through the conserved F or W. A D gene is named only where the DNA matches it firmly. The size of a clone is reported for some rows only, either as once, few or many, or as a class for expanded clones.

cdr3_nt cdr3_aa v_call d_call j_call clone_size
TGCAGCGTTGTTAACGGAATGATCACAGATACGCAGTATTTT CSVVNGMITDTQYF TRBV29-1 NA TRBJ2-3 NA
TGTGCCAGCAGCTTAGGAGGTGGATTGGGCTCCTACAATGAGCAGTTCTTC CASSLGGGLGSYNEQFF TRBV11-3 NA TRBJ2-1 NA
TGTGCCAGCTCACCCGTCCCGCCTCGCCAAGAGACCCAGTACTTC CASSPVPPRQETQYF TRBV18 NA TRBJ2-5 NA
TGTGCCAGTAGTATAAGCGGGAGCACAGATACGCAGTATTTT CASSISGSTDTQYF TRBV19 NA TRBJ2-3 NA
TGCGCCAGCAGCGCCGCCGGGACTAGTGTACGTGAGCAGTTCTTC CASSAAGTSVREQFF TRBV5-1 TRBD2 TRBJ2-1 once
TGCGCCAGCAGCTTGATGGGGGAGGATGAAAAACTGTTTTTT CASSLMGEDEKLFF TRBV5-1 NA TRBJ1-4 NA
TGTGCCAGCAGGGCGACTAGCGGGCTCAATGAGCAGTTCTTC CASRATSGLNEQFF TRBV2 TRBD2 TRBJ2-1 NA
TGCAGCGGGGGCGCCTCACGTTCTGAAGCTTTCTTT CSGGASRSEAFF TRBV29-1 NA TRBJ1-1 few
TGTGCCAGCTCACCGGGACAGGATTTTTACAATGAGCAGTTCTTC CASSPGQDFYNEQFF TRBV18 TRBD1 TRBJ2-1 once
TGCGCCAGCAGCCAAGATCAAGGACAATACGAGCAGTACTTC CASSQDQGQYEQYF TRBV4-1 NA TRBJ2-7 few
TGTGCCAGCTCACCAGGTCCGGCCTACGAGCAGTACTTC CASSPGPAYEQYF TRBV18 NA TRBJ2-7 NA
TGCGCCAGCAGCTTGGGGCAGGCTAGCAATCAGCCCCAGCATTTT CASSLGQASNQPQHF TRBV5-1 NA TRBJ1-5 NA
TGCGCCAGCAGCCCGAGTAGCAATCAGCCCCAGCATTTT CASSPSSNQPQHF TRBV4-3 NA TRBJ1-5 NA
TGTGCCAGCAGCGTGGGGGACAGGGCGAACACCGGGGAGCTGTTTTTT CASSVGDRANTGELFF TRBV9 TRBD1 TRBJ2-2 few
TGTGCCAGCAGCCCGAACAGAGCAACTAATGAAAAACTGTTTTTT CASSPNRATNEKLFF TRBV3-1/TRBV3-2 NA TRBJ1-4 NA
TGTGCCAGCAGTTCGAACACCGGGGAGCTGTTTTTT CASSSNTGELFF TRBV7-2 NA TRBJ2-2 NA
TGTGCCAGCAGTACGTACAGCACCGGGGAGCTGTTTTTT CASSTYSTGELFF TRBV27 NA TRBJ2-2 NA
TGTGCCAGCAGACCTGACAGGGGCATCACTGAAGCTTTCTTT CASRPDRGITEAFF TRBV5-4 TRBD1 TRBJ1-1 NA
TGCAGTGCTCTTACTGACAGGGGAGGGGTCTTC CSALTDRGGVF TRBV20-1 NA TRBJ2-1 NA
TGTGCCAGTAGTATAGGTCGGAAGACAGGGGATCTCCCTGGGGCCAACGTCCTGACTTTC CASSIGRKTGDLPGANVLTF TRBV19 TRBD1 TRBJ2-6 NA
TGTGCCAGCAGTTATGGCCCCCGAGCGATACTAAACACCTTC CASSYGPRAILNTF TRBV6-5 NA TRBJ1-2 NA
TGTGCCAGCAGTGACTCAGGGGAGGTAGGGAGTGTTTCCTCTGGGGCCAACGTCCTGACTTTC CASSDSGEVGSVSSGANVLTF TRBV6-4 NA TRBJ2-6 NA
TGTGCCAGGGACCCTAGCGGAGGCCCCGCCCAGTACAATGAGCAGTTCTTC CARDPSGGPAQYNEQFF TRBV19 TRBD2 TRBJ2-1 NA
TGTGCCAGCAGTTACGATGGTCATTCACCCCTCCACTTT CASSYDGHSPLHF TRBV6-5 NA TRBJ1-6 NA
TGTGCCAGCACCCCGGGCAGCTACAATGAGCAGTTCTTC CASTPGSYNEQFF TRBV3-1/TRBV3-2 NA TRBJ2-1 NA
TGTGCCAGCAGCCAAACTAGCGGGGGGGCATTAACAGATACGCAGTATTTT CASSQTSGGALTDTQYF TRBV6-2/TRBV6-3 TRBD2 TRBJ2-3 NA
TGTGCCAGCAGCTTGACCAGGTTTAATTCACCCCTCCACTTT CASSLTRFNSPLHF TRBV5-4 NA TRBJ1-6 NA
TGTGCCTGGAGTGTACGTCTGGGCAGGGGTAGGGAGCAGTACTTC CAWSVRLGRGREQYF TRBV30 NA TRBJ2-7 few